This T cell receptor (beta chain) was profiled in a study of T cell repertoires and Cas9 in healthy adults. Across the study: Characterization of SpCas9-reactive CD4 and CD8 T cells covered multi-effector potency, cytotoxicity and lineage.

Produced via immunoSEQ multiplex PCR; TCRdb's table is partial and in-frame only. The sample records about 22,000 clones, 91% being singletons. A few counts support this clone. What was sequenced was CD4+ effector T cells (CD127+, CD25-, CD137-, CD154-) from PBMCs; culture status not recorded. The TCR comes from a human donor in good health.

The CDR3 region is CASGLAGRDTQYF. The CDR3 nucleotides read TGTGCCAGCGGGTTAGCGGGAAGGGATACGCAGTATTTT. The V gene is TRBV7-3, the J gene TRBJ2-3, with TRBD2 identical over 8 bases. The junction had 7 bases not matched to a gene; V was cut back by 8 bases and J by 6 bases. CDR1 and CDR2 (germline): SGHTA, FQGTGA. The CDR3 length is 13 residues.